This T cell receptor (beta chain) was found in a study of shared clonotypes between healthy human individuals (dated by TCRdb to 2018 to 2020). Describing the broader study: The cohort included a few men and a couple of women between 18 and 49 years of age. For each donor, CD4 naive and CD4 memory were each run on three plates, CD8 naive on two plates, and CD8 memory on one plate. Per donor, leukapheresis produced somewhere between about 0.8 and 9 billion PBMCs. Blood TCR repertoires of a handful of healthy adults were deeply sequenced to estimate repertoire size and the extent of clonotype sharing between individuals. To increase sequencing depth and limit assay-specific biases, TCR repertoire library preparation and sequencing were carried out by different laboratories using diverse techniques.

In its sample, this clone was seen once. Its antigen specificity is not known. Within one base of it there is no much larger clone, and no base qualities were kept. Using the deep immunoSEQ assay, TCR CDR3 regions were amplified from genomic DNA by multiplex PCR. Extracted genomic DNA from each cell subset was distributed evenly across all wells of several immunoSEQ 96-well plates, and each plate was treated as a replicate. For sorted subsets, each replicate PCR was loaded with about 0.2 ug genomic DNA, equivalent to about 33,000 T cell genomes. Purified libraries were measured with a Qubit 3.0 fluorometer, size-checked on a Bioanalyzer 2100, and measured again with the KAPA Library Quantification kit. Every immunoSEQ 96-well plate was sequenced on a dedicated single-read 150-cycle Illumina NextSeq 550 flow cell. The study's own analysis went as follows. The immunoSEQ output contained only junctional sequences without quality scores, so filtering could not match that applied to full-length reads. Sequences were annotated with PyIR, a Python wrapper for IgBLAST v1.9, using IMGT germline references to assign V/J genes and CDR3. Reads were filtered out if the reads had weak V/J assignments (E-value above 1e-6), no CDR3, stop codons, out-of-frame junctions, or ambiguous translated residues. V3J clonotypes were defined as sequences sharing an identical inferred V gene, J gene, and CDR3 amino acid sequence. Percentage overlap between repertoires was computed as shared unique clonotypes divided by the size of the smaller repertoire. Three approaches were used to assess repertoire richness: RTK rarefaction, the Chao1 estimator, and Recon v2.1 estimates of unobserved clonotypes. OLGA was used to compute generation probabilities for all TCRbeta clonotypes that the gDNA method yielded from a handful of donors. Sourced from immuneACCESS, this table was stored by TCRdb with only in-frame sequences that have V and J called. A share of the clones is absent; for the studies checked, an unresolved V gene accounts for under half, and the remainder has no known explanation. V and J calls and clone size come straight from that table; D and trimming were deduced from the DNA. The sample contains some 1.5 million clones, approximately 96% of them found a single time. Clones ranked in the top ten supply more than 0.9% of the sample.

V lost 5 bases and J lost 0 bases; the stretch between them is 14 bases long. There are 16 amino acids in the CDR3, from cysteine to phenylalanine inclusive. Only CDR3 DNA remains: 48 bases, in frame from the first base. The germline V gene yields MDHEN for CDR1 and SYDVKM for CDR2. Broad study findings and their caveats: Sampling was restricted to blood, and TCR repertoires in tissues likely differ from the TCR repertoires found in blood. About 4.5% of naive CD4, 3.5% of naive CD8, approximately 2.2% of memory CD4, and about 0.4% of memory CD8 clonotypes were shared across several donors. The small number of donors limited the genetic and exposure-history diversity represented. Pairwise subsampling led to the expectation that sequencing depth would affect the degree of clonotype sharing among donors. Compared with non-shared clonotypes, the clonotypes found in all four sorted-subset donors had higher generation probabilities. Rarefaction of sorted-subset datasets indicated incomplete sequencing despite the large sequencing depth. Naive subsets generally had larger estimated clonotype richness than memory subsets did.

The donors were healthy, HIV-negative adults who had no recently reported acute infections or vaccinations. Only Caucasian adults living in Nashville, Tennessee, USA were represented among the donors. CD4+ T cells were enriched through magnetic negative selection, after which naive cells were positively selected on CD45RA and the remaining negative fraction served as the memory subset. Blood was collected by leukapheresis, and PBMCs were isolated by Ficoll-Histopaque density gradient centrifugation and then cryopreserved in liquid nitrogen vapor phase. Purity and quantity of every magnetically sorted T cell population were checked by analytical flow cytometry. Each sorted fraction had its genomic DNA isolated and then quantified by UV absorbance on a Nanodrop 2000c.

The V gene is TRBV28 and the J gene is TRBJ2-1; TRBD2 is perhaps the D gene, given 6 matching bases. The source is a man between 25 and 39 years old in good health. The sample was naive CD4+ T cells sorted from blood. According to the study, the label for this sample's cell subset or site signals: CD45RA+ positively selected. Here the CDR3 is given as CASSPPGRISYNEQFF. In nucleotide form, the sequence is TGTGCCAGCAGTCCGCCGGGGAGGATCTCCTACAATGAGCAGTTCTTC.